The entry that follows covers one T cell receptor beta chain sequence. These data belong to a study of T cell changes during pregnancy in multiple sclerosis. The protocol was immunoSEQ multiplex PCR, while the TCRdb copy is restricted to in-frame clones and leaves out a portion. The profile shows roughly 40,000 clones, 90% to 95% of them singletons. The CDR3 consists of 18 residues. CDR1 is SGHNT and CDR2 is YYREEE in the germline V gene (reference sequence). With 4 bases clipped from V and 0 bases from J, the junction kept 13 bases outside the gene matches. This sequence was found in a female donor with multiple sclerosis, enrolled in a pregnancy study. V usage is TRBV5-4 and J usage is TRBJ2-1; 7 bases align to TRBD2. This sample comprised peripheral blood, obtained in the third trimester of pregnancy. The CDR3 DNA is TGTGCCAGCAGCCACCCCTTAGCGGGCCCAAGCTCCTACAATGAGCAGTTCTTC. Protein product: CASSHPLAGPSSYNEQFF.